Detailed here is one T cell receptor beta chain. Its antigen is still unknown. This sample is part of a study of vaccination and CD4 T cells after COVID-19. Points from the study as a whole: Only post-vaccination samples contained a median approximately 90% of the reactive clones in convalescent patients.

Described treatment: approximately 9-day PBMC culture with coronavirus spike peptide pools or control peptides (ViraFEST assay). During the years 2011-2018, before the COVID-19 pandemic, the unexposed donor's CD4+ T cells were collected. The culture of 2 million or so PBMCs per well included 8.5 to 10 IU/ml IL-2 and about 9.8 ug/ml peptide pools. CD4+ T cells from unexposed donors were probed, cells permitting, with SARS-CoV-2 S/N and four cold-coronavirus spikes. Trimming shortened V by 4 bases and J by 0 bases, and 9 bases separated the two germline ends. The CDR3 covers 14 residues. In germline, CDR1 is LNHDA, CDR2 SQIVND (reference sequence). Cultured CD4+ T cells had their DNA profiled by the Oncomine TCR Beta short-read assay. Extraction of genomic DNA was performed on cultured CD4+ T cells. TCRdb called the PCR reads again in MiXCR, with one record for every CDR3 protein. The table lists 8,900 or so distinct CDR3 sequences, 35% to 40% of them singletons.

This receptor was taken from a human donor in good health. Sequencing was carried out using CD4+ T cells from blood, cultured in vitro. V gene TRBV19 combines with J gene TRBJ1-1; a possible D gene is TRBD1 (6 bases). The CDR3 reads CASSNGQLNTEAFF. The CDR3 DNA sequence: TGTGCCAGTAGTAATGGACAGTTGAACACTGAAGCTTTCTTT. The full variable domain, rest sourced from reference TRBV19 and TRBJ1-1, is DGGITQSPKYLFRKEGQNVTLSCEQNLNHDAMYWYRQDPGQGLRLIYYSQIVNDFQKGDIAEGYSVSREKKESFPLTVTSAQKNPTAFYLCASSNGQLNTEAFFGQGTRLTVV.